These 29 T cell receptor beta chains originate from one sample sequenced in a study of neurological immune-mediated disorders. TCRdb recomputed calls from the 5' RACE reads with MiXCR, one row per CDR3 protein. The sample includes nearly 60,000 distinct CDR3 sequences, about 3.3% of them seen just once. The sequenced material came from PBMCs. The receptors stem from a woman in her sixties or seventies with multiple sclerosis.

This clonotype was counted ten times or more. Here the CDR3 reads CASSGWNSPLHF. The CDR3 nucleotides read TGTGCCAGCAGCGGTTGGAATTCACCCCTCCACTTT. The chain recombines TRBV9 with TRBJ1-6; D gene ambiguous. The germline V gene has CDR1 SGDLS and CDR2 YYNGEE. The CDR3 is made up of 12 amino acids. Trimming pared 3 bases from V and 7 bases from J, leaving 5 bases between.

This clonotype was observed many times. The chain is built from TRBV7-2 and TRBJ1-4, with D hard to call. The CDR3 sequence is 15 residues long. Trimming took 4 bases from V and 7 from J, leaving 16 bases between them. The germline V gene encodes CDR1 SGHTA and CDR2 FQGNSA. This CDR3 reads CASSSPPGLGEKLFF. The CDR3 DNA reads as TGTGCCAGCAGCTCCCCCCCTGGCTTGGGTGAAAAACTGTTTTTT.

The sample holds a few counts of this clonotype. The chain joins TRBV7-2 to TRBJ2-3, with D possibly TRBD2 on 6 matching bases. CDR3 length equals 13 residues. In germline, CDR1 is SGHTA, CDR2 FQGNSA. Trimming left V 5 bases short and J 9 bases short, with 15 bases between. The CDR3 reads CASSGPGGSTQYF. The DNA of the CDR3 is TGTGCCAGCAGCGGCCCCGGGGGATCAACGCAGTATTTT.

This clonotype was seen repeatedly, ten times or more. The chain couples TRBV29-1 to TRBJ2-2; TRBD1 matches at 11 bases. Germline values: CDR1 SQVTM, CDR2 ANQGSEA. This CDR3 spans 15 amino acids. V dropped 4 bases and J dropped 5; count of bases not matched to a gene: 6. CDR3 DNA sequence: TGCAGCGTTGGGTTCGGGACAGGGGGGACCGGGGAGCTGTTTTTT. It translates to CSVGFGTGGTGELFF.

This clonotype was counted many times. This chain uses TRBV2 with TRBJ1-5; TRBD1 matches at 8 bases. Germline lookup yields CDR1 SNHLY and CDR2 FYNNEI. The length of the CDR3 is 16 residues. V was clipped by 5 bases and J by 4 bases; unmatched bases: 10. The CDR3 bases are TGTGCCAGCAGTAATCACGACAGGGGAGGAAATCAGCCCCAGCATTTT. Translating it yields CASSNHDRGGNQPQHF.

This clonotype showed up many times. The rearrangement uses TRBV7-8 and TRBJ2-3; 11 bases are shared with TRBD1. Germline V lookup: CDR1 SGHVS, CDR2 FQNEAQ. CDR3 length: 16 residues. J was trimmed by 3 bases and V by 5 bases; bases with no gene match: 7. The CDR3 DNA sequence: TGTGCCAGCAGCCCGTGGACAGGGGGCGTGACAGATACGCAGTATTTT. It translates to CASSPWTGGVTDTQYF.

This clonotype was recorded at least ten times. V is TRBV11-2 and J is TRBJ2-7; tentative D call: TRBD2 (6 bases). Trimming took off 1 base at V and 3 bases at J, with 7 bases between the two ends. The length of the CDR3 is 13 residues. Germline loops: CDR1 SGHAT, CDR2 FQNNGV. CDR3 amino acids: CASSLGLDYEQYF. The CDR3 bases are TGTGCCAGCAGCTTAGGACTAGACTACGAGCAGTACTTC.

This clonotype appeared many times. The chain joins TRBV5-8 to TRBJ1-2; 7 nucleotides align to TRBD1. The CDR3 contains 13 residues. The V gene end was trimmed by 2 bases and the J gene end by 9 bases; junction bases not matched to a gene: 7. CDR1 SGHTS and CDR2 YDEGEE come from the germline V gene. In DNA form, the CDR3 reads TGTGCCAGCAGCTTCGACAGGGTGTATAGCTACACCTTC. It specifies CASSFDRVYSYTF.

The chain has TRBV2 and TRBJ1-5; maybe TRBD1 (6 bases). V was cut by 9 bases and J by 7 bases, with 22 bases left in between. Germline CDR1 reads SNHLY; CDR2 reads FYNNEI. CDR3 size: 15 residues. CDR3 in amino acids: CASRGGQGVKQPQHF. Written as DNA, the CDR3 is TGTGCCAGTAGGGGGGGGCAGGGTGTCAAACAGCCCCAGCATTTT.

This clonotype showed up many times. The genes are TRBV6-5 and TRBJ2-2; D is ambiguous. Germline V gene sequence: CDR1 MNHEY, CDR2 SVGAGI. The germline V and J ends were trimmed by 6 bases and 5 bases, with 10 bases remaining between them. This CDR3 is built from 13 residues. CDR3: CASRDGLTGELFF. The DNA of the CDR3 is TGTGCCAGCAGGGACGGATTGACCGGGGAGCTGTTTTTT.

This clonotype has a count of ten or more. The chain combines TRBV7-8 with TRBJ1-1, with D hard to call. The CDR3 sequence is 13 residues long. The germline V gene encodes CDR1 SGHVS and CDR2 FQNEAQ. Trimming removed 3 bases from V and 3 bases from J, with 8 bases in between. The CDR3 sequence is CASSFLVDTEAFF. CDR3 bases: TGTGCCAGCAGCTTTCTTGTAGACACTGAAGCTTTCTTT.

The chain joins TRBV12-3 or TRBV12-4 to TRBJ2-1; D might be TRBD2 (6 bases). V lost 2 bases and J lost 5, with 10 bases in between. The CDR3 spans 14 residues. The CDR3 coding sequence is TGTGCCAGCAGTTTATTTGGGGGGAACAATGAGCAGTTCTTC. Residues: CASSLFGGNNEQFF.

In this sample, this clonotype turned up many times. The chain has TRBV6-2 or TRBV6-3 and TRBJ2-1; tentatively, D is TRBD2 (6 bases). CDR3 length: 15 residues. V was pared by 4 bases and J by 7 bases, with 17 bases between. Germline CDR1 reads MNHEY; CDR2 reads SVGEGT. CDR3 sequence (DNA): TGTGCCAGCAGTTTCCGGGGGACCCCGGGGAATGAGCAGTTCTTC. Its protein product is CASSFRGTPGNEQFF.

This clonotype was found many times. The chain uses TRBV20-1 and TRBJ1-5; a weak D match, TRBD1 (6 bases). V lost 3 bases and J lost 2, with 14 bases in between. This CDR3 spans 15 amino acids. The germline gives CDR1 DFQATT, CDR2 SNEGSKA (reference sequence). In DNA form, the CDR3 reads TGCAGTGCTAGTCCGGGGGCTAGTGGCAATCAGCCCCAGCATTTT. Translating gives CSASPGASGNQPQHF.

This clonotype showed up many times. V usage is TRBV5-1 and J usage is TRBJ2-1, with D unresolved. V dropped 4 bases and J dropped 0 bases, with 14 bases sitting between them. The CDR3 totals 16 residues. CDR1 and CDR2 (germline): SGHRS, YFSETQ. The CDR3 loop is CASSPHTMSSYNEQFF. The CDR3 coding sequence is TGCGCCAGCAGCCCCCACACTATGAGCTCCTACAATGAGCAGTTCTTC.

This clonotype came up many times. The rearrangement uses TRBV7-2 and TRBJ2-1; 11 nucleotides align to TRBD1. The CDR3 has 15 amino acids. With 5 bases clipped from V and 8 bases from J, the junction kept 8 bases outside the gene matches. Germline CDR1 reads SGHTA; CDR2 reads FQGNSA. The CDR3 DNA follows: TGTGCCAGCAGCAACGTCGGACAGGGGGCCCATGAGCAGTTCTTC. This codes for CASSNVGQGAHEQFF. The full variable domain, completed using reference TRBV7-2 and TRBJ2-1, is GAGVSQSPSNKVTEKGKDVELRCDPISGHTALYWYRQSLGQGLEFLIYFQGNSAPDKSGLPSDRFSAERTGGSVSTLTIQRTQQEDSAVYLCASSNVGQGAHEQFFGPGTRLTVL.

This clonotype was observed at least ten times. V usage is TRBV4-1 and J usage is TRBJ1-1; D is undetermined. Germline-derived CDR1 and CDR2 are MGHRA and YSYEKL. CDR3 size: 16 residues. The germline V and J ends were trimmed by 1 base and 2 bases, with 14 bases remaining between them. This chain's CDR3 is CASSQVTVVFNTEAFF. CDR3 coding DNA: TGCGCCAGCAGCCAAGTAACGGTCGTTTTCAACACTGAAGCTTTCTTT.

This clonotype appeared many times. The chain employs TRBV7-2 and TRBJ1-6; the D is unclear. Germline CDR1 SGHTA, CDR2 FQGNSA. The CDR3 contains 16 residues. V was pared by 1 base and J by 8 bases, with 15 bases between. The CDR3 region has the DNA TGTGCCAGCAGCTTAGGGATGAGACAATTATATTCACCCCTCCACTTT. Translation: CASSLGMRQLYSPLHF.

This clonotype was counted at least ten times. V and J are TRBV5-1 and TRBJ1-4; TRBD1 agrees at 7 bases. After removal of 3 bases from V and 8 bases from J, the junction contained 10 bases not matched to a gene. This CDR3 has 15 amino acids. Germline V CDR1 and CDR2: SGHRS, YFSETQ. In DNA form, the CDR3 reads TGCGCCAGCAGCTCGATCGGACAGGAGGGAGAAAAACTGTTTTTT. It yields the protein CASSSIGQEGEKLFF.

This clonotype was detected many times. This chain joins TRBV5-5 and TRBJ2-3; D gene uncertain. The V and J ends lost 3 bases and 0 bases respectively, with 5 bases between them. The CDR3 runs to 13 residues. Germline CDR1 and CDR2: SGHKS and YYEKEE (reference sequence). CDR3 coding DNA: TGTGCCAGCAGCTCGCCTAGCACAGATACGCAGTATTTT. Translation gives CASSSPSTDTQYF. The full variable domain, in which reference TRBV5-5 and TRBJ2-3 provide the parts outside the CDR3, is DAGVTQSPTHLIKTRGQQVTLRCSPISGHKSVSWYQQVLGQGPQFIFQYYEKEERGRGNFPDRFSARQFPNYSSELNVNALLLGDSALYLCASSSPSTDTQYFGPGTRLTVL.

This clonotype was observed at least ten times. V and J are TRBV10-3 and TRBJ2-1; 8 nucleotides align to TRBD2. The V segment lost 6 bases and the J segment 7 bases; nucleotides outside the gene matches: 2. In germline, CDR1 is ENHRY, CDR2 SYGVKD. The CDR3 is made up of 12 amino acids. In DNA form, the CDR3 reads TGTGCCATCAGAGGCGGGAGGAATGAGCAGTTCTTC. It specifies CAIRGGRNEQFF.

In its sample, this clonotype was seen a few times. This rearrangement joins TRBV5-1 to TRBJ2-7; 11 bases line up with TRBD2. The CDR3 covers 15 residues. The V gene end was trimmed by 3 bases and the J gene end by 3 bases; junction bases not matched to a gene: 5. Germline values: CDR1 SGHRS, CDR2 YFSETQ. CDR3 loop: CASSSTGLADYEQYF. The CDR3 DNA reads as TGCGCCAGCAGCTCGACGGGACTAGCGGACTACGAGCAGTACTTC.

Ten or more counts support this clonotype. Here the CDR3 DNA reads TGTGCCAGCAGCCTGAATGCAGGGAACTCCTACGAGCAGTACTTC. Its protein product is CASSLNAGNSYEQYF. V and J are TRBV3-1 and TRBJ2-7; tentative D call: TRBD1 (5 bases). Trimming stripped 4 bases from V and 0 bases from J, with 13 bases between. The CDR3 totals 15 residues. Germline V CDR1 and CDR2: LGHDT, YNNKEL (reference sequence).

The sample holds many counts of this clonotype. CDR3 sequence: CASSPGTGHYEQYF. CDR3 DNA sequence: TGTGCCAGCAGTCCCGGGACCGGGCACTACGAGCAGTACTTC. This chain links TRBV7-9 with TRBJ2-7; D possibly uses TRBD1 or TRBD2 (5 bases each). This CDR3 spans 14 amino acids. Trimming stripped 6 bases from V and 3 bases from J, with 15 bases between. From germline, CDR1 is SEHNR and CDR2 FQNEAQ (reference sequence).

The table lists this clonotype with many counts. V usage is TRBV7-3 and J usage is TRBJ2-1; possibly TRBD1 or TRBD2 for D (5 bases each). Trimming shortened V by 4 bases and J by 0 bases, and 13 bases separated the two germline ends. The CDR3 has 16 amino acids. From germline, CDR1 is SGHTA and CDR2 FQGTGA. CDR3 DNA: TGTGCCAGCAGCTCCCAGGGACCCTACTCCTACAATGAGCAGTTCTTC. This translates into CASSSQGPYSYNEQFF.

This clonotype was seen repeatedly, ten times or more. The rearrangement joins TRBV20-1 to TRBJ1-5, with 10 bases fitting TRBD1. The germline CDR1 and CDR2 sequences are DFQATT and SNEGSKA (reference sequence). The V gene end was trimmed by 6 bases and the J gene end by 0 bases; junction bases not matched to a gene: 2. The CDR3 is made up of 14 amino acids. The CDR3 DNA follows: TGCAGTGCCGGGACAGGGGTTAGCAATCAGCCCCAGCATTTT. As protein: CSAGTGVSNQPQHF.

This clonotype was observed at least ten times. CDR3 region: CSVEMRGGIEEQFF. CDR3 in DNA: TGCAGCGTTGAAATGCGGGGGGGGATTGAGGAGCAGTTCTTC. V gene TRBV29-1 combines with J gene TRBJ2-1, with 9 bases matching TRBD2. From germline, CDR1 is SQVTM and CDR2 ANQGSEA. The CDR3 has 14 amino acids. The trim removed 2 bases at V and 10 bases at J, leaving 9 bases unmatched.

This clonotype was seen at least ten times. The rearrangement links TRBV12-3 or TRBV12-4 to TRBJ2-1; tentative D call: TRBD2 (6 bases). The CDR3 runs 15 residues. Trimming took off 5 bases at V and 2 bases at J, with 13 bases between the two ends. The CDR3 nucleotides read TGTGCCAGCAGTCCCGGGACTCTAACCTACAATGAGCAGTTCTTC. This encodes CASSPGTLTYNEQFF.

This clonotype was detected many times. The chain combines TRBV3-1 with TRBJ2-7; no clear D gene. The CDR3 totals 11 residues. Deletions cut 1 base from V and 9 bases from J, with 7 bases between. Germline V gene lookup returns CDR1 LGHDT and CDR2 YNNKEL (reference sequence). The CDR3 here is CASSQVKVQYF. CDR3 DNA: TGTGCCAGCAGCCAAGTAAAGGTGCAGTACTTC.